This note documents a single TCR beta chain sequence. Its antigen is unknown. The source of the sample is a study of PD-1 blockade in classical Hodgkin lymphoma. Trimming left V 2 bases short and J 2 bases short, with 11 bases between. The CDR3 extends over 15 amino acids. Germline V gene data show CDR1 as SGHRS and CDR2 as YFSETQ. General study findings and limits: By C4D1 there was a significant rise in CD4+ TCR diversity but not in CD8+ TCR diversity.

Every single patient, without exception, relapsed after autologous stem cell transplantation, and brentuximab vedotin exposure varied. Produced via immunoSEQ multiplex PCR; TCRdb's table is partial and in-frame only. The sample gives fewer than 15,000 clones, roughly two thirds of which show up once; roughly 10% is in the top ten. The sequence came from a human donor with classical Hodgkin lymphoma. The rearrangement links TRBV5-1 to TRBJ2-1, with a tentative D call TRBD2 (6 bases). Source: peripheral blood mononuclear cells (PBMCs), taken at baseline. CDR3 bases: TGCGCCAGCAGCTTCGGGCGGGGCCCCTACAATGAGCAGTTCTTC. It specifies CASSFGRGPYNEQFF.